These 21 T cell receptor beta chains originate from one sample sequenced in a study of blood T cell repertoires in COVID-19. TCRdb's table, derived via immunoSEQ multiplex PCR, lists solely in-frame clones and lacks some. The sample yields over 300,000 clones, roughly nine tenths seen once. The source material was peripheral blood. The source is a man in his late teens or twenties who had recovered from COVID-19.

This clone came up many times. The sample carries other DNA sequences with the same CDR3. The rearrangement links TRBV2 to TRBJ2-7, with a possible D match to TRBD2 (5 bases). Germline CDR1 and CDR2: SNHLY and FYNNEI. The CDR3 length is 12 residues. Trimming shortened V by 6 bases and J by 1 base, and 7 bases separated the two germline ends. The CDR3 spells CASRRDSYEQYF. CDR3 nucleotide sequence: TGTGCCAGCAGGAGGGATTCCTACGAGCAGTACTTC.

This rearrangement joins TRBV5-4 to TRBJ2-3; TRBD1 matches at 7 bases. After removal of 5 bases from V and 1 base from J, the junction contained 4 bases not matched to a gene. The CDR3 sequence is 14 residues long. Germline CDR1 reads SGHNT; CDR2 reads YYREEE (reference sequence). CDR3 sequence reads: CASSSGTGTDTQYF. CDR3 nucleotide sequence: TGTGCCAGCAGTTCCGGGACAGGCACAGATACGCAGTATTTT.

The V gene is TRBV28, the J gene TRBJ1-2; D not certain. The CDR3 sequence is 13 residues long. Germline V lookup: CDR1 MDHEN, CDR2 SYDVKM. Trimming removed 6 bases from V and 4 bases from J, with 12 bases in between. For the CDR3, the DNA is TGTGCCAGCAGCCCTCTCGGGAGCTATGGCTACACCTTC. Protein product: CASSPLGSYGYTF.

In its sample, this clone was seen once. The chain links TRBV5-1 to TRBJ2-1, with a tentative D call TRBD1 (6 bases). Trimming removed 3 bases from V and 9 bases from J, with 16 bases in between. This CDR3 has 14 amino acids. The germline gives CDR1 SGHRS, CDR2 YFSETQ. CDR3 nucleotide sequence: TGCGCCAGCAGCTACTCCCCAGGGGAGCGTGAGCAGTTCTTC. It codes for CASSYSPGEREQFF.

This sequence joins TRBV3-1 (or the pseudogene TRBV3-2) and TRBJ2-1; perhaps TRBD2 as D (5 bases). This CDR3 has 15 amino acids. Germline V lookup: CDR1 LGHDT, CDR2 YNNKEL (reference sequence). Trimming took off 3 bases at V and 6 bases at J, with 15 bases between the two ends. This CDR3 reads CASSHPPSQLNEQFF. The CDR3 bases are TGTGCCAGCAGCCATCCTCCTAGCCAACTCAATGAGCAGTTCTTC.

The chain employs TRBV30 and TRBJ2-1; D ambiguous. The V end lost 2 bases, the J end lost 9 bases, and 5 bases lay between the germline ends. The CDR3 runs 10 residues. Germline V gene lookup returns CDR1 GTSNPN and CDR2 SVGIG (reference sequence). As DNA, the CDR3 is TGTGCCTGGAGTACCGGTGAGCAGTTCTTC. It translates to CAWSTGEQFF. Based on the CDR3 plus reference TRBV30 and TRBJ2-1, the full variable domain is SQTIHQWPATLVQPVGSPLSLECTVEGTSNPNLYWYRQAAGRGLQLLFYSVGIGQISSEVPQNLSASRPQDRQFILSSKKLLLSDSGFYLCAWSTGEQFFGPGTRLTVL.

The gene calls are TRBV19 and TRBJ2-5; perhaps TRBD2 as D (5 bases). The CDR3 is 13 amino acids. V shed 4 bases and J shed 3 bases, with 9 bases lying between them. Germline V gene data show CDR1 as LNHDA and CDR2 as SQIVND (reference sequence). For the CDR3, the DNA is TGTGCCAGTAGTAGCGGGTTAGAAGAGACCCAGTACTTC. It yields the protein CASSSGLEETQYF.

J is TRBJ1-1 and V is TRBV10-3, with D perhaps TRBD1 (5 bases). CDR1 and CDR2 from the germline V gene are ENHRY and SYGVKD. Trimming removed 0 bases at V and 1 base at J, with 18 bases between. This CDR3 is built from 18 residues. The CDR3: CAISESGTGRKPNTEAFF. The CDR3 DNA is TGTGCCATCAGTGAGTCGGGGACGGGGAGGAAGCCGAACACTGAAGCTTTCTTT.

The rearrangement links TRBV18 to TRBJ1-5; 9 bases line up with TRBD1. In germline, CDR1 is KGHSH, CDR2 LQKENI. The CDR3 is made up of 15 amino acids. The V and J ends lost 3 bases and 12 bases, in that order; junction bases with no gene match: 12. For the CDR3, the DNA is TGTGCCAGCTCACCCGGGACAGGGCCTATACAGGGCCAGCATTTT. This encodes CASSPGTGPIQGQHF. Full variable domain (remainder filled in from reference TRBV18 and TRBJ1-5): NAGVMQNPRHLVRRRGQEARLRCSPMKGHSHVYWYRQLPEEGLKFMVYLQKENIIDESGMPKERFSAEFPKEGPSILRIQQVVRGDSAAYFCASSPGTGPIQGQHFGDGTRLSIL.

The gene calls are TRBV5-6 and TRBJ2-7; 9 positions agree with TRBD1. The J segment lost 4 bases and the V segment lost 0 bases, leaving 5 bases of the junction unmatched. There are 15 residues in the CDR3. Germline V CDR1 and CDR2: SGHDT, YYEEEE. The CDR3 DNA reads as TGTGCCAGCAGCTTGGGCGGGACAGGGTTATACGAGCAGTACTTC. It codes for CASSLGGTGLYEQYF.

This clone was found once. Other DNA sequences in this sample translate to the same CDR3. The chain is built from TRBV5-1 and TRBJ1-5; possibly TRBD1 for D (5 bases). Deletions cut 2 bases from V and 3 bases from J, with 15 bases between. There are 16 residues in the CDR3. CDR1 and CDR2 from the germline V gene are SGHRS and YFSETQ. CDR3 sequence (DNA): TGCGCCAGCAGCTTAGCCCCTCGACAGTCCAATCAGCCCCAGCATTTT. Protein: CASSLAPRQSNQPQHF.

The rearrangement uses TRBV7-2 and TRBJ2-7; 7 positions agree with TRBD1. The germline V gene encodes CDR1 SGHTA and CDR2 FQGNSA. CDR3 length: 14 amino acids. Losses at the gene ends were 5 bases for V and 4 bases for J; bases not matched to a gene: 8. This CDR3 reads CASSTRQGSYEQYF. For the CDR3, the DNA is TGTGCCAGCAGCACCCGACAGGGATCATACGAGCAGTACTTC. The full variable domain, rest sourced from reference TRBV7-2 and TRBJ2-7, is GAGVSQSPSNKVTEKGKDVELRCDPISGHTALYWYRQSLGQGLEFLIYFQGNSAPDKSGLPSDRFSAERTGGSVSTLTIQRTQQEDSAVYLCASSTRQGSYEQYFGPGTRLTVT.

The chain employs TRBV9 and TRBJ2-1; TRBD2 might be the D (5 bases). CDR1 and CDR2 (germline): SGDLS, YYNGEE. There are 16 residues in the CDR3. V lost 0 bases and J 2 bases, leaving 12 bases between the germline ends. The CDR3 DNA reads as TGTGCCAGCAGCGTAGGAGGGTCTAATGCCTACAATGAGCAGTTCTTC. Encoded protein: CASSVGGSNAYNEQFF.

The V gene is TRBV19, the J gene TRBJ1-5; TRBD1 agrees at 10 bases. The CDR3 loop spans 14 amino acids. CDR1 is LNHDA and CDR2 is SQIVND in the germline V gene (reference sequence). The V gene end was trimmed by 6 bases and the J gene end by 3 bases; junction bases not matched to a gene: 2. CDR3 coding DNA: TGTGCCAGTAGGGGACAGGGGCTCAATCAGCCCCAGCATTTT. Its protein is CASRGQGLNQPQHF.

J is TRBJ2-5 and V is TRBV18; the D gene is possibly TRBD1 (6 bases). Germline CDR1 reads KGHSH; CDR2 reads LQKENI. Trimming shortened V by 3 bases and J by 3 bases, and 11 bases separated the two germline ends. The CDR3 sequence is 14 residues long. The CDR3 bases are TGTGCCAGCTCACCCCGGGCAGGGGAAGAGACCCAGTACTTC. This gives the protein CASSPRAGEETQYF.

This clone was recorded only once. V gene TRBV2 combines with J gene TRBJ2-7; possibly TRBD1 for D (6 bases). This CDR3 has 15 residues. V was shortened by 2 bases and J by 3 bases, with 14 bases between the two germline ends. Germline values: CDR1 SNHLY, CDR2 FYNNEI. In DNA form, the CDR3 reads TGTGCCAGCAGTGAATCAACAGGGTCGGGCTACGAGCAGTACTTC. Its protein is CASSESTGSGYEQYF.

The genes are TRBV6-6 and TRBJ2-5, with D possibly TRBD2 on 5 matching bases. CDR1 and CDR2 from the germline V gene are MNHNY and SVGAGI (reference sequence). There are 12 residues in the CDR3. Trimming removed 4 bases from V and 5 bases from J, with 8 bases in between. CDR3 nucleotide sequence: TGTGCCAGCAGTTCTCCGGGGGAGACCCAGTACTTC. It is translated as CASSSPGETQYF.

V is TRBV5-1 and J is TRBJ2-7; 9 nucleotides match TRBD1. Germline CDR1 and CDR2: SGHRS and YFSETQ. The CDR3 sequence is 16 residues long. Trimming took 4 bases from V and 5 from J; bases not matched to a gene: 13. CDR3 loop: CASSHLRGQGSHEQYF. CDR3 DNA: TGCGCCAGCAGCCACCTCCGTGGACAGGGGAGTCACGAGCAGTACTTC.

V gene TRBV9 combines with J gene TRBJ2-1, with 8 bases identical to TRBD2. The CDR3 totals 15 residues. The germline V gene has CDR1 SGDLS and CDR2 YYNGEE. Unmatched junction bases numbered 4, after V lost 4 bases and J lost 1 base. CDR3 DNA sequence: TGTGCCAGCAGCATGAGCGGGGGATCCTACAATGAGCAGTTCTTC. This translates into CASSMSGGSYNEQFF.

V gene TRBV7-9 combines with J gene TRBJ1-1, with D unresolved. Germline-derived CDR1 and CDR2 are SEHNR and FQNEAQ (reference sequence). CDR3 size: 12 residues. Trimming removed 5 bases from V and 6 bases from J, with 10 bases in between. In nucleotides, the CDR3 is TGTGCCAGCAGCCCTAACAGTGCTGAAGCTTTCTTT. Its protein product is CASSPNSAEAFF.

This rearrangement joins TRBV6-5 to TRBJ1-1; D is ambiguous. The V gene's germline CDR1 is MNHEY and CDR2 SVGAGI. CDR3 length equals 15 residues. V was trimmed by 6 bases and J by 0 bases, leaving 14 bases between them. CDR3 nucleotide sequence: TGTGCCAGCAGGCGAACTATGACTTTGAACACTGAAGCTTTCTTT. This gives the protein CASRRTMTLNTEAFF.